The 10 T cell receptor beta chains in this list originate from one sample, sequenced in a study of T cell repertoires in cytomegalovirus infection. From the reads, TCRdb called clonotypes with MiXCR, one entry per CDR3 protein. The sample holds 200,000 to 300,000 distinct CDR3 sequences; about 12% are singletons and the top ten take approximately 1.6%. Sequencing input: PBMCs. All receptors come from a human donor in good health (CMV status not recorded). Some clones in this sample may be carry-over from other donors' samples.

Many counts were recorded for this clonotype. The V and J genes are TRBV6-1 and TRBJ1-6; TRBD1 aligns across 8 bases. The CDR3 sequence is 15 residues long. Germline V gives CDR1 MNHNS, CDR2 SASEGT. The ends lost 8 bases at V and 7 bases at J; junction bases unmatched: 10. This CDR3 reads CASRGQGLRNSPLHF. The DNA of the CDR3 is TGTGCCAGCCGTGGACAGGGATTGCGGAATTCACCCCTCCACTTT.

The rearrangement joins TRBV20-1 to TRBJ2-1, with TRBD2 matching 10 bases. CDR1 is DFQATT and CDR2 is SNEGSKA in the germline V gene (reference sequence). J lost 6 bases, V lost 3 bases, and 8 bases had no gene match. This CDR3 spans 15 amino acids. CDR3: CSASISGRFGNEQFF. CDR3 nucleotide sequence: TGCAGTGCTAGCATTAGCGGGAGGTTCGGCAATGAGCAGTTCTTC.

In its sample, this clonotype was seen a few times. The chain uses TRBV24-1 and TRBJ2-3, with 7 bases lining up with TRBD2. The CDR3 length is 15 residues. Germline CDR1 is KGHDR and CDR2 is SFDVKD. After removal of 6 bases from V and 4 bases from J, the junction contained 9 bases not matched to a gene. CDR3 coding DNA: TGTGCCACCAGTTTCGGGAGGTTTGGTGCAGATACGCAGTATTTT. This translates into CATSFGRFGADTQYF.

The CDR3 is CASRLRTGGVGDTQYF. CDR3 bases: TGTGCCAGTAGACTCCGGACAGGGGGCGTTGGAGATACGCAGTATTTT. V gene TRBV19 combines with J gene TRBJ2-3; 11 bases align to TRBD1. This CDR3 region has 16 residues. Per germline, CDR1 LNHDA and CDR2 SQIVND (reference sequence). The V and J ends lost 6 bases and 5 bases, in that order; junction bases with no gene match: 10.

The chain joins TRBV28 to TRBJ1-2; the match to TRBD1 covers 10 bases. The CDR3 loop spans 13 amino acids. The junction had 1 base not matched to a gene; V was cut back by 6 bases and J by 3 bases. Germline CDR1 reads MDHEN; CDR2 reads SYDVKM. The CDR3 DNA reads TGTGCCAGCAGGACAGGGGGCGACTATGGCTACACCTTC. Amino acids: CASRTGGDYGYTF.

V is TRBV5-4 and J is TRBJ2-1, with D perhaps TRBD1 (7 bases). V was pared by 0 bases and J by 3 bases, with 13 bases between. Germline CDR1 reads SGHNT; CDR2 reads YYREEE (reference sequence). The CDR3 has 16 amino acids. CDR3 amino acids: CASSLEFQGGYNEQFF. The CDR3 region has the DNA TGTGCCAGCAGCTTGGAGTTCCAGGGGGGCTACAATGAGCAGTTCTTC.

In this sample, this clonotype turned up many times. The chain links TRBV7-3 to TRBJ1-1; 12 nucleotides line up with TRBD1. The V segment lost 4 bases and the J segment 6 bases; nucleotides outside the gene matches: 6. Germline loops: CDR1 SGHTA, CDR2 FQGTGA. The CDR3 has 15 amino acids. CDR3 DNA: TGTGCCAGCAGCTCTCCGGGACAGGGGGCTGCTGAAGCTTTCTTT. Amino acid sequence: CASSSPGQGAAEAFF.

This clonotype turned up a few times. A clone one base away is much larger, so this may be a read error. The chain is built from TRBV11-2 and TRBJ1-3; a possible D gene is TRBD1 (5 bases). The CDR3 is 15 amino acids. The ends were cut back, 3 bases at V and 0 bases at J, with 9 bases in the middle. Germline V lookup: CDR1 SGHAT, CDR2 FQNNGV. In DNA, the CDR3 is TGTGCCAGCAGCTTGGGACGGTACTCTGGAAACACCATATATTTT. This gives the protein CASSLGRYSGNTIYF.

The rearrangement links TRBV29-1 to TRBJ1-2, with 9 bases matching TRBD1. CDR1 SQVTM and CDR2 ANQGSEA come from the germline V gene. V lost 0 bases and J lost 6; bases outside the gene matches: 8. CDR3 length: 15 residues. CDR3 sequence reads: CSVEEPPNRGHGYTF. Written as DNA, the CDR3 is TGCAGCGTTGAAGAGCCCCCAAACAGGGGGCATGGCTACACCTTC. The full variable domain, with the rest looked up from reference TRBV29-1 and TRBJ1-2, is SAVISQKPSRDICQRGTSLTIQCQVDSQVTMMFWYRQQPGQSLTLIATANQGSEATYESGFVIDKFPISRPNLTFSTLTVSNMSPEDSSIYLCSVEEPPNRGHGYTFGSGTRLTVV.

The V gene is TRBV19, the J gene TRBJ1-5; TRBD1 matches at 7 bases. Per the germline V gene, CDR1 is LNHDA and CDR2 is SQIVND (reference sequence). With 2 bases clipped from V and 5 bases from J, the junction kept 9 bases outside the gene matches. The CDR3 consists of 16 residues. The CDR3 DNA is TGTGCCAGTAGTATAAGGGTAAACAGGGGCGATCAGCCCCAGCATTTT. Protein product: CASSIRVNRGDQPQHF.